This T cell receptor (beta chain) was profiled in a study of regulatory T cells in long-lasting Graves disease. Germline CDR1 reads SGHNT; CDR2 reads YENEEA. This CDR3 has 14 residues. The ends lost 3 bases at V and 1 base at J; junction bases unmatched: 0. CDR3-region Arm-PCR and iRepertoire HTBI primers produced the TCR beta libraries. A single record per CDR3 protein comes from TCRdb applying MiXCR to the multiplex PCR reads. The data hold 500,000 or so distinct CDR3 sequences, with 15% to 20% observed a single time. The time point is: newly diagnosed GD, antithyroid drugs for less than 3 months. PBMCs were the source of the RNA used for TCR sequencing. This clonotype has at least ten counts. The same sample was also studied in work on T cells in Graves' hyperthyroidism and ophthalmopathy.

The chain has TRBV11-3 and TRBJ2-5, with 9 bases aligning to TRBD2. The clonotype comes from a woman aged 35-65 years with Graves disease. The input for sequencing was peripheral blood mononuclear cells (PBMCs), taken at new diagnosis, from a patient treated with antithyroid drugs. CDR3 loop: CASSLTSGQETQYF. CDR3 DNA sequence: TGTGCCAGCAGCTTGACTAGCGGCCAAGAGACCCAGTACTTC.